This TCR beta chain was captured by sequencing in a study of cytomegalovirus exposure and HLA in healthy donors. General study findings and limits: Some TCR beta chains (about 170 of them) were listed as cytomegalovirus-associated. CMV antigen specificity of a few CMV-associated chains was confirmed in vitro. Reportedly, TCR beta sequences accurately predicted HLA-A and HLA-B alleles in most subjects. Presence/absence analyses assumed roughly uniform sequencing depth across donors.

Of note for this clone: Its target is unknown.

The PCR used 60 Vbeta and 13 Jbeta primers. Assay used: immunoSEQ multiplex PCR; TCRdb lists only in-frame clones, some missing. Of about 140,000 clones in the sample, roughly 80% were seen once. The sequence came from a woman in her thirties in good health and CMV-seronegative. Sequencing was performed on PBMCs.

CDR3 in DNA: TGTGCCAGCAGCTTAAGGGTAGCGGGAGGCACCCCGGATACGCAGTATTTT. Translated, it gives CASSLRVAGGTPDTQYF. The chain links TRBV7-3 to TRBJ2-3, with 10 positions matching TRBD2. This CDR3 is 17 amino acids long. V lost 1 base, J lost 6 bases, and 10 bases stayed unmatched. CDR1 is SGHTA, CDR2 FQGTGA, per germline.